Below are 9 T cell receptor beta chains sequenced from a single sample in a study of CD8 T cells in Susac syndrome. With random hexamers, reverse transcription was performed on 0.5 to 1 ug of RNA. TCRdb recomputed calls from the immunoSEQ multiplex PCR reads with MiXCR, one row per CDR3 protein. The sample yields 71,000 or so distinct CDR3 sequences, over 95% seen once. Sequenced material: CD4+ T cells from PBMCs. The receptors come from a human donor with multiple sclerosis.

The V call is TRBV7-2, the J call TRBJ2-3, with TRBD2 matching over 9 bases. The J segment lost 4 bases and the V segment lost 3 bases, leaving 11 bases of the junction unmatched. Germline-derived CDR1 and CDR2 are SGHTA and FQGNSA. The length of the CDR3 is 17 residues. CDR3 residues: CASSLTPSGVFADTQYF. The CDR3, as DNA: TGTGCCAGCAGCTTGACCCCTAGCGGGGTATTTGCAGATACGCAGTATTTT.

The chain combines TRBV3-1 with TRBJ2-7, with 8 bases lining up with TRBD2. V lost 2 bases and J lost 3; bases outside the gene matches: 6. The CDR3 spans 15 residues. Germline lookup yields CDR1 LGHDT and CDR2 YNNKEL (reference sequence). CDR3 residues: CASSQTAGGLYEQYF. The CDR3 DNA follows: TGTGCCAGCAGCCAAACTGCGGGGGGCCTCTACGAGCAGTACTTC.

The gene calls are TRBV20-1 and TRBJ1-1; no definite D call. The CDR3 sequence is 12 residues long. Trimming took off 5 bases at V and 7 bases at J, with 14 bases between the two ends. Looked up from germline, CDR1 is DFQATT and CDR2 is SNEGSKA (reference sequence). The CDR3: CSAARALGEAFF. The CDR3 DNA follows: TGCAGTGCTGCCCGGGCATTAGGTGAAGCTTTCTTT.

This chain joins TRBV28 and TRBJ2-2; 7 bases line up with TRBD1. Germline trimming cut 5 bases from V and 1 base from J; bases unmatched to any gene: 1. CDR1 and CDR2 (germline): MDHEN, SYDVKM. CDR3 length equals 14 residues. The CDR3 is CASSRTGNTGELFF. CDR3 bases: TGTGCCAGCAGTCGGACAGGGAACACCGGGGAGCTGTTTTTT. Full variable domain (missing parts from reference TRBV28 and TRBJ2-2): DVKVTQSSRYLVKRTGEKVFLECVQDMDHENMFWYRQDPGLGLRLIYFSYDVKMKEKGDIPEGYSVSREKKERFSLILESASTNQTSMYLCASSRTGNTGELFFGEGSRLTVL.

This clonotype has only a few counts. The chain joins TRBV12-3 or TRBV12-4 to TRBJ2-7; D uncertain. V was clipped by 8 bases and J by 0 bases, with 11 bases between them. This CDR3 spans 13 amino acids. The CDR3 reads CASSRQASYEQYF. The CDR3 region has the DNA TGTGCCAGCTCAAGGCAGGCCTCCTACGAGCAGTACTTC.

The chain joins TRBV30 to TRBJ2-3; D is unclear. The CDR3 spans 11 residues. The germline gives CDR1 GTSNPN, CDR2 SVGIG (reference sequence). V shed 5 bases and J shed 5 bases, with 8 bases lying between them. The CDR3, as DNA: TGTGCCTGGGAAGCCAGAGATACGCAGTATTTT. Residues: CAWEARDTQYF.

The rearrangement uses TRBV7-2 and TRBJ1-5; 9 nucleotides match TRBD1. Germline V gene sequence: CDR1 SGHTA, CDR2 FQGNSA. There are 15 residues in the CDR3. Unmatched junction bases numbered 3, after V lost 5 bases and J lost 1 base. The CDR3 bases are TGTGCCAGCAGCATACAGGGGGCGAGCAATCAGCCCCAGCATTTT. It codes for CASSIQGASNQPQHF.

The V call is TRBV12-3 or TRBV12-4, the J call TRBJ2-7, with D perhaps matching TRBD2 (6 bases). CDR3 length: 12 residues. V lost 6 bases, J lost 7 bases, and 13 bases lay in between. CDR3 protein: CASSPPGGEQYF. The CDR3 DNA reads TGTGCCAGCAGCCCACCCGGGGGTGAGCAGTACTTC.

The chain recombines TRBV2 with TRBJ2-2, with 9 bases identical to TRBD1. V shed 7 bases, J shed 7 bases, and the junction held 7 bases outside the gene matches. Germline CDR1 SNHLY, CDR2 FYNNEI. The CDR3 contains 14 residues. As DNA, the CDR3 is TGTGCCAGCACCCTGGACAGGGGAGGCGGGGAGCTGTTTTTT. Its protein product is CASTLDRGGGELFF.